The T cell receptor (beta chain) described here comes from a study of identifying expanded T cells in peripheral blood. Study-wide results and limits: Over two and four weeks, about 15 and 18 clones changed, versus 1.2 between replicates.

No infections or other immune events were documented during collection. TCRdb's copy holds only in-frame clones and misses some; the assay was immunoSEQ multiplex PCR. This sample has about 74,000 clones; around four fifths occur once, and the top ten carry around a sixth. Note on this clone: Its antigen is not known.

This CDR3 is built from 17 residues. V dropped 2 bases and J dropped 4; count of bases not matched to a gene: 12. The V gene's germline CDR1 is MDHEN and CDR2 SYDVKM. The rearrangement uses TRBV28 and TRBJ2-3; TRBD1 agrees at 7 bases. Sequences were obtained from blood. The sequence came from a person aged 18 to 70 in good health. CDR3 residues: CASSLKTGSGVADTQYF. DNA of the CDR3: TGTGCCAGCAGTTTAAAGACAGGGTCCGGTGTGGCAGATACGCAGTATTTT. The full variable domain, completed using reference TRBV28 and TRBJ2-3, is DVKVTQSSRYLVKRTGEKVFLECVQDMDHENMFWYRQDPGLGLRLIYFSYDVKMKEKGDIPEGYSVSREKKERFSLILESASTNQTSMYLCASSLKTGSGVADTQYFGPGTRLTVL.